The 17 T cell receptor beta chains below come from one sample, sequenced in a study of somatic mutations in cytotoxic T cells in rheumatoid arthritis. The data were produced by immunoSEQ multiplex PCR, yet TCRdb's version contains in-frame clones alone and is incomplete. The sample has about 7,000 clones, more than 45% seen once. Sample: CD8+ T cells sorted from blood. These receptors were obtained from a woman between 40 and 50 years old in good health.

The chain recombines TRBV5-6 with TRBJ2-1; D is possibly TRBD2 (7 bases). In germline, CDR1 is SGHDT, CDR2 YYEEEE. V was clipped by 4 bases and J by 10 bases, with 27 bases between them. The CDR3 extends over 17 amino acids. CDR3 region: CASSPEAGAMRASEQFF. The CDR3 bases are TGTGCCAGCAGCCCCGAGGCGGGGGCAATGAGGGCTTCAGAGCAGTTCTTC. The variable domain in full, with the rest retrieved from reference TRBV5-6 and TRBJ2-1, is DAGVTQSPTHLIKTRGQQVTLRCSPKSGHDTVSWYQQALGQGPQFIFQYYEEEERQRGNFPDRFSGHQFPNYSSELNVNALLLGDSALYLCASSPEAGAMRASEQFFGPGTRLTVL.

By sample share, this clone is medium-sized (0.01 to 0.1%). CDR3 nucleotides: TGTGCCAGCAGTTTAGTAGCGAGCTCCTACGAGCAGTACTTC. Amino acid sequence: CASSLVASSYEQYF. V and J are TRBV28 and TRBJ2-7; a possible D gene is TRBD2 (5 bases). This CDR3 comprises 14 residues. The ends were cut back, 2 bases at V and 0 bases at J, with 8 bases in the middle. The V gene's germline CDR1 is MDHEN and CDR2 SYDVKM.

The V call is TRBV6-4, the J call TRBJ2-7; 7 bases fit TRBD1. CDR3 length equals 13 residues. The V gene end was trimmed by 9 bases and the J gene end by 3 bases; junction bases not matched to a gene: 8. Germline assignment: CDR1 MRHNA and CDR2 SNTAGT. The CDR3 protein is CARSGTVGYEQYF. The CDR3 DNA reads as TGTGCCAGGTCCGGGACAGTAGGCTACGAGCAGTACTTC.

The gene calls are TRBV9 and TRBJ2-1; D might be TRBD2 (5 bases). Trimming pared 4 bases from V and 4 bases from J, leaving 12 bases between. The germline gives CDR1 SGDLS, CDR2 YYNGEE. The CDR3 is 14 amino acids. The CDR3 here is CASSPDPGYNEQFF. CDR3 sequence (DNA): TGTGCCAGCAGCCCCGACCCGGGATACAATGAGCAGTTCTTC.

The rearrangement uses TRBV7-9 and TRBJ2-5, with D possibly matching TRBD2 (6 bases). V dropped 4 bases and J dropped 0 bases, with 12 bases sitting between them. Germline CDR1 and CDR2: SEHNR and FQNEAQ (reference sequence). This CDR3 region has 15 residues. The CDR3 DNA follows: TGTGCCAGCAGCTCCACCATAGCGGACCAAGAGACCCAGTACTTC. This translates into CASSSTIADQETQYF. The full variable domain, in which reference TRBV7-9 and TRBJ2-5 provide the parts outside the CDR3, is DTGVSQNPRHKITKRGQNVTFRCDPISEHNRLYWYRQTLGQGPEFLTYFQNEAQLEKSRLLSDRFSAERPKGSFSTLEIQRTEQGDSAMYLCASSSTIADQETQYFGPGTRLLVL.

This rearrangement joins TRBV30 to TRBJ2-7; 9 positions agree with TRBD2. Unmatched junction bases numbered 11, after V lost 2 bases and J lost 3 bases. The germline V gene has CDR1 GTSNPN and CDR2 SVGIG (reference sequence). The CDR3 totals 16 residues. This chain's CDR3 is CAWSLLVAGELYEQYF. The CDR3 DNA is TGTGCCTGGAGTCTCCTTGTAGCGGGAGAACTCTACGAGCAGTACTTC.

The CDR3 region is CASSSALDQYGTSLNEQFF. The CDR3 region has the DNA TGCGCCAGCAGCTCAGCATTGGACCAGTACGGGACTAGCCTTAATGAGCAGTTCTTC. The rearrangement links TRBV5-1 to TRBJ2-1; 9 bases are a match to TRBD2. This CDR3 contains 19 residues. The germline V gene encodes CDR1 SGHRS and CDR2 YFSETQ. J gave up 7 bases and V 3 bases, and 20 bases lay outside the gene matches.

This clone has just one count. The chain employs TRBV11-3 and TRBJ2-3; TRBD2 aligns across 8 bases. Per the germline V gene, CDR1 is SGHNT and CDR2 is YENEEA. The trim removed 5 bases at V and 6 bases at J, leaving 19 bases unmatched. There are 18 residues in the CDR3. CDR3 region: CASSPSDGREAPADTQYF. In DNA form, the CDR3 reads TGTGCCAGCAGCCCGAGTGATGGGCGGGAGGCGCCGGCGGATACGCAGTATTTT.

This clone was counted only a few times. V is TRBV6-5 and J is TRBJ2-1; D might be TRBD2 (5 bases). The CDR3 has 15 amino acids. Germline lookup yields CDR1 MNHEY and CDR2 SVGAGI. V was trimmed by 2 bases and J by 0 bases, leaving 8 bases between them. For the CDR3, the DNA is TGTGCCAGCAGTTACGGGAGCTCCTCCTACAATGAGCAGTTCTTC. Protein product: CASSYGSSSYNEQFF.

The rearrangement uses TRBV7-8 and TRBJ1-2; tentatively, D is TRBD1 (5 bases). Trimming took off 1 base at V and 6 bases at J, with 12 bases between the two ends. The germline V gene has CDR1 SGHVS and CDR2 FQNEAQ. The CDR3 is 14 residues long. CDR3 DNA sequence: TGTGCCAGCAGCTTAGAGGGCAGGGTGGATGGCTACACCTTC. As protein: CASSLEGRVDGYTF. Together with reference TRBV7-8 and TRBJ1-2, the CDR3 gives the full variable domain: GAGVSQSPRYKVAKRGQDVALRCDPISGHVSLFWYQQALGQGPEFLTYFQNEAQLDKSGLPSDRFFAERPEGSVSTLKIQRTQQEDSAVYLCASSLEGRVDGYTFGSGTRLTVV.

Comment on this clone: A read error may account for a junction end that differs from germline. The rearrangement links TRBV30 to TRBJ2-3; 7 nucleotides line up with TRBD2. This CDR3 contains 17 residues. From germline, CDR1 is GTSNPN and CDR2 SVGIG (reference sequence). The CDR3 bases are TGTGTCTGGAGTCTGACTAGCCCAGAGACTTACACAGATACGCAGTATTTT. It codes for CVWSLTSPETYTDTQYF.

This clone was observed a few times. V is TRBV5-4 and J is TRBJ2-7, with 7 positions matching TRBD1. Germline assignment: CDR1 SGHNT and CDR2 YYREEE (reference sequence). V was clipped by 9 bases and J by 5 bases; unmatched bases: 14. There are 14 residues in the CDR3. The CDR3 reads CATTRRPQGNEQYF. CDR3 DNA sequence: TGTGCCACCACCCGGCGCCCACAGGGGAACGAGCAGTACTTC.

The chain combines TRBV5-4 with TRBJ2-7; a possible D gene is TRBD2 (6 bases). Germline CDR1 reads SGHNT; CDR2 reads YYREEE (reference sequence). The V and J ends lost 0 bases and 0 bases respectively, with 7 bases between them. The CDR3 has 14 amino acids. CDR3 DNA sequence: TGTGCCAGCAGCTTGGCCGGGAGCTCCTACGAGCAGTACTTC. Amino acid sequence: CASSLAGSSYEQYF.

The table lists this clone with a few counts. The gene calls are TRBV6-5 and TRBJ2-5; D is ambiguous. The V and J ends lost 7 bases and 5 bases respectively, with 8 bases between them. The CDR3 is made up of 11 amino acids. Germline V CDR1 and CDR2: MNHEY, SVGAGI. CDR3 DNA sequence: TGTGCCAGCACCGGTTTGGAGACCCAGTACTTC. Its protein is CASTGLETQYF.

The CDR3 bases are TGTGCCAGCAGTTACGGCGAGGAACCTTACACTGAAGCTTTCTTT. Its translation is CASSYGEEPYTEAFF. This chain connects TRBV6-6 to TRBJ1-1; D gene ambiguous. The V and J ends lost 2 bases and 3 bases respectively, with 13 bases between them. The CDR3 consists of 15 residues. Germline CDR1 reads MNHNY; CDR2 reads SVGAGI (reference sequence).

The chain carries TRBV27 and TRBJ1-1; D possibly corresponds to TRBD1 (5 bases). The CDR3 is made up of 15 amino acids. Per the germline V gene, CDR1 is MNHEY and CDR2 is SMNVEV (reference sequence). Trimming took 5 bases from V and 5 from J, leaving 18 bases between them. The CDR3, as DNA: TGTGCCAGCAGTGAAGATTTCCGGGGGGTAACTGAAGCTTTCTTT. Its protein is CASSEDFRGVTEAFF.

The gene calls are TRBV13 and TRBJ2-7, with D possibly matching TRBD1 (5 bases). The CDR3 consists of 14 residues. Trimming removed 3 bases at V and 2 bases at J, with 11 bases between. Germline lookup yields CDR1 PRHDT and CDR2 FYEKMQ (reference sequence). Here the CDR3 reads CASSFLDTAYEQYF. Here the CDR3 DNA reads TGTGCCAGCAGCTTCCTGGACACAGCCTACGAGCAGTACTTC.